The T cell receptor (beta chain) under discussion was sequenced for a study of T cells in Graves' hyperthyroidism and ophthalmopathy. RNA transcripts yielded amplified TCR beta CDR3 regions. First-round RT-PCR with HTBI primers amplified the TCR CDR3 region. One entry per CDR3 protein, called by TCRdb with MiXCR from the multiplex PCR reads. The sample shows about 290,000 distinct CDR3 sequences, roughly a fifth of them seen only once. This clonotype was seen at least ten times. The V segment lost 5 bases and the J segment 5 bases; nucleotides outside the gene matches: 10. The germline V gene encodes CDR1 LNHNV and CDR2 YYDKDF (reference sequence). The CDR3 has 15 amino acids.

This sequence was found in a man aged 45-65 years with Graves' ophthalmopathy. The sample was blood. The V and J genes are TRBV15 and TRBJ2-3, with 7 bases matching TRBD2. Here the CDR3 reads CATSQQNAGEDTQYF. The CDR3 DNA is TGTGCCACCAGCCAACAAAATGCGGGGGAAGATACGCAGTATTTT.